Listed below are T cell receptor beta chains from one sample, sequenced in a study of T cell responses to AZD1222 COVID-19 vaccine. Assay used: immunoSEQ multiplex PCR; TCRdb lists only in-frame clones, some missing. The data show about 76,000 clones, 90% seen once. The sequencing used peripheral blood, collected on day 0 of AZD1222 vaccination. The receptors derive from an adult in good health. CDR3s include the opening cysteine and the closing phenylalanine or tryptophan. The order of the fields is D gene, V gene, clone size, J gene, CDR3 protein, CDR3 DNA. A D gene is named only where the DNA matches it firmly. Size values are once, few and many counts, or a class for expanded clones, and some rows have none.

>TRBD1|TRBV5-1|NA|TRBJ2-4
CASSLDRGRYIQYF
TGCGCCAGCAGCTTGGACAGGGGGCGGTACATTCAGTACTTC
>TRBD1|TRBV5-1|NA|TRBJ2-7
CASSLDQGAREQYF
TGCGCCAGCAGCTTGGACCAGGGGGCGCGCGAGCAGTACTTC
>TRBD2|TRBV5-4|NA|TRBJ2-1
CASSLGAGAGNEQFF
TGTGCCAGCAGCTTGGGGGCGGGAGCGGGCAATGAGCAGTTCTTC
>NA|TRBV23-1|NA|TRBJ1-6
CASSQSRGSGAGTYNSPLHF
TGCGCCAGCAGTCAATCAAGAGGTTCAGGGGCAGGGACCTATAATTCACCCCTCCACTTT
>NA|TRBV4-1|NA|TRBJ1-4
CASSQVHFIRAANEKLFF
TGCGCCAGCAGCCAAGTCCATTTTATAAGGGCGGCTAATGAAAAACTGTTTTTT
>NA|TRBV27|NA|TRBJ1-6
CASSLRPGRNSPLHF
TGTGCCAGCAGTTTGCGACCTGGGCGGAATTCACCCCTCCACTTT
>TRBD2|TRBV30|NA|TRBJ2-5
CAWSVWREGTQYF
TGTGCCTGGAGTGTTTGGCGGGAGGGGACCCAGTACTTC
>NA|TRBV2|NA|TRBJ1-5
CASSLTGLNQPQHF
TGTGCCAGCAGCCTTACAGGGTTAAATCAGCCCCAGCATTTT
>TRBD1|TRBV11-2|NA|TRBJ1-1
CASSSRDRSNTEAFF
TGTGCCAGCAGCTCCCGGGACAGGTCGAACACTGAAGCTTTCTTT
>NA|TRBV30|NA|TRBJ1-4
CAWSAQLEKLFF
TGTGCCTGGAGTGCCCAGCTAGAAAAACTGTTTTTT
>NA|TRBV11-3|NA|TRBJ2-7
CASSAGPYEQYF
TGTGCCAGCAGCGCAGGCCCCTACGAGCAGTACTTC
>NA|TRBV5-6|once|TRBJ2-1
CASSPIGQSYNEQFF
TGTGCCAGCAGCCCCATAGGGCAGTCCTACAATGAGCAGTTCTTC
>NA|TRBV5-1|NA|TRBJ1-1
CARVLGRRQNTEAFF
TGCGCCAGGGTTTTGGGACGTCGACAGAACACTGAAGCTTTCTTT
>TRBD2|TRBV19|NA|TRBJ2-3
CASSMAAGGGADTQYF
TGTGCCAGTAGTATGGCAGCGGGGGGTGGTGCAGATACGCAGTATTTT
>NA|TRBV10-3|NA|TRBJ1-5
CAISESGHTTPLPQHF
TGTGCCATCAGTGAGTCAGGACATACCACCCCACTCCCCCAGCATTTT
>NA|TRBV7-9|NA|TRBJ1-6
CASSLWGVRTLHF
TGTGCCAGCAGCTTGTGGGGAGTTCGAACCCTCCACTTT
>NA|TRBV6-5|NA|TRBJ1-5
CASPGEQPQHF
TGTGCCAGCCCCGGGGAGCAGCCCCAGCATTTT
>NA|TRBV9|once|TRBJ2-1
CASSADWQSFSNEQFF
TGTGCCAGCAGCGCCGACTGGCAGAGCTTTTCTAATGAGCAGTTCTTC
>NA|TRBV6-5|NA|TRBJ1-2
CASSYSGSNGYTF
TGTGCCAGCAGTTACTCAGGGTCGAATGGCTACACCTTC
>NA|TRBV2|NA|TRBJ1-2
CASRREVSDGYTF
TGTGCCAGCAGAAGAGAGGTTTCGGATGGCTACACCTTC
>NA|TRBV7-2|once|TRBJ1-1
CASSLIRESTEAFF
TGTGCCAGCAGCTTGATCAGGGAAAGCACTGAAGCTTTCTTT
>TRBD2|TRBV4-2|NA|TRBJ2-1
CASSQDFSSGGFNEQFF
TGTGCCAGCAGCCAAGATTTTTCTAGCGGGGGTTTCAATGAGCAGTTCTTC
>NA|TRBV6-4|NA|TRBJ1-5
CASSELRRGNQPQHF
TGTGCCAGCAGTGAACTCAGGAGGGGCAATCAGCCCCAGCATTTT